Each of the 19 T cell receptor beta chains below was sequenced from the same sample in a study of cytotoxic CD8 clonotypes in ibrutinib-treated CLL. Using immunoSEQ multiplex PCR, the repertoire was profiled, and TCRdb retains in-frame clones only, with some absent. The sample comprises about 7,000 clones, around 70% of which are singletons, and 26% rests with the top ten. This specimen was PBMCs, taken before ibrutinib treatment. These receptors were collected from a human donor with chronic lymphocytic leukemia.

The V and J genes are TRBV5-4 and TRBJ2-3, with 8 bases identical to TRBD2. The junction had 6 bases not matched to a gene; V was cut back by 4 bases and J by 2 bases. CDR3 length equals 15 residues. The germline CDR1 and CDR2 sequences are SGHNT and YYREEE (reference sequence). CDR3 coding DNA: TGTGCCAGCAGCCATGCCGGACTAGCCACAGATACGCAGTATTTT. Translated, it gives CASSHAGLATDTQYF.

This chain joins TRBV6-4 and TRBJ2-5; the D gene is possibly TRBD2 (6 bases). V was shortened by 2 bases and J by 4 bases, with 11 bases between the two germline ends. There are 14 residues in the CDR3. In germline, CDR1 is MRHNA, CDR2 SNTAGT. The CDR3 DNA reads as TGTGCCAGCAGTGACCCGGGGAGGAGAGAGACCCAGTACTTC. Protein product: CASSDPGRRETQYF.

The sample holds a few counts of this clone. This chain uses TRBV27 with TRBJ1-4, with D perhaps TRBD1 (5 bases). V dropped 11 bases and J dropped 0 bases, with 31 bases sitting between them. The CDR3 is made up of 20 amino acids. The V gene's germline CDR1 is MNHEY and CDR2 SMNVEV (reference sequence). Written as DNA, the CDR3 is TGTGCCGGACGGAGTCAGGGCCAGGACCCACCCTTTGCAACTAATGAAAAACTGTTTTTT. This gives the protein CAGRSQGQDPPFATNEKLFF.

The chain links TRBV10-2 to TRBJ1-1, with D unclear. CDR3 length equals 12 residues. V shed 4 bases and J shed 2 bases, with 5 bases lying between them. CDR1 and CDR2 (germline): WSHSY, SAAADI. The CDR3 loop reads CASSGGNTEAFF. The CDR3 DNA reads TGCGCCAGCAGTGGGGGTAACACTGAAGCTTTCTTT.

V is TRBV7-9 and J is TRBJ2-7, with D possibly being TRBD1 (6 bases). V lost 4 bases to trimming and J lost 2 bases, with 15 bases between them. The CDR3 loop spans 15 amino acids. Germline assignment: CDR1 SEHNR and CDR2 FQNEAQ (reference sequence). DNA of the CDR3: TGTGCCAGCAGCTCCCGAATAGGGGGAACCTACGAGCAGTACTTC. It encodes CASSSRIGGTYEQYF. The variable domain in full, with the rest retrieved from reference TRBV7-9 and TRBJ2-7, is DTGVSQNPRHKITKRGQNVTFRCDPISEHNRLYWYRQTLGQGPEFLTYFQNEAQLEKSRLLSDRFSAERPKGSFSTLEIQRTEQGDSAMYLCASSSRIGGTYEQYFGPGTRLTVT.

This clone is a singleton in its sample. V gene TRBV5-1 combines with J gene TRBJ2-3; D ambiguous. This CDR3 comprises 14 residues. Trimming pared 3 bases from V and 5 bases from J, leaving 13 bases between. Germline V lookup: CDR1 SGHRS, CDR2 YFSETQ. The CDR3 sequence: CASSSRSAGDTQYF. The CDR3 DNA reads TGCGCCAGCAGCTCTAGATCAGCCGGAGATACGCAGTATTTT.

Written as DNA, the CDR3 is TGTGCCAGCAGCGATCAGGGTTACGAGCAGTACTTC. It is translated as CASSDQGYEQYF. V usage is TRBV7-8 and J usage is TRBJ2-7, with a weak D call TRBD1 (5 bases). CDR3 size: 12 residues. CDR1 is SGHVS and CDR2 is FQNEAQ in the germline V gene. Trimming stripped 5 bases from V and 4 bases from J, with 9 bases between.

V gene TRBV7-2 combines with J gene TRBJ2-7; D is undetermined. The CDR3 spans 13 residues. Germline lookup yields CDR1 SGHTA and CDR2 FQGNSA. Trimming removed 3 bases from V and 5 bases from J, with 11 bases in between. The CDR3 is CASSFFYSNEQYF. Written as DNA, the CDR3 is TGTGCCAGCAGCTTCTTTTACAGTAACGAGCAGTACTTC.

J is TRBJ2-2 and V is TRBV4-1; a possible D gene is TRBD1 (5 bases). The CDR3 length is 15 residues. In germline, CDR1 is MGHRA, CDR2 YSYEKL. V was clipped by 3 bases and J by 9 bases, with 17 bases between them. The CDR3 spells CASSHVQVLQRELFF. The CDR3 bases are TGCGCCAGCAGCCATGTACAGGTTCTTCAACGGGAGCTGTTTTTT.

The chain employs TRBV2 and TRBJ1-5; perhaps TRBD1 as D (5 bases). V lost 5 bases to trimming and J lost 5 bases, with 13 bases between them. CDR1 and CDR2 (germline): SNHLY, FYNNEI. The CDR3 extends over 14 amino acids. Here the CDR3 reads CASSNRDGDQPQHF. The DNA for the CDR3 is TGTGCCAGCAGTAACCGGGACGGGGATCAGCCCCAGCATTTT.

The rearrangement joins TRBV7-9 to TRBJ2-2; D is possibly TRBD1 (5 bases). Trimming pared 3 bases from V and 6 bases from J, leaving 8 bases between. The CDR3 spans 13 residues. Germline V CDR1 and CDR2: SEHNR, FQNEAQ (reference sequence). The CDR3 DNA reads as TGTGCCAGCAGCTTTCAAGGGGCCGGGGAGCTGTTTTTT. It yields the protein CASSFQGAGELFF.

This chain uses TRBV5-1 with TRBJ1-1, with D possibly TRBD1 on 5 matching bases. The germline gives CDR1 SGHRS, CDR2 YFSETQ. The V gene lost 0 bases and the J gene lost 6 bases, with 12 bases spanning the gap. This CDR3 has 14 amino acids. The CDR3 DNA reads as TGCGCCAGCAGCTTGGAGGCCAGGGACGCTGAAGCTTTCTTT. It codes for CASSLEARDAEAFF.

V is TRBV6-6 and J is TRBJ2-7; 9 bases map to TRBD1. Germline trimming cut 5 bases from V and 9 bases from J; bases unmatched to any gene: 11. Germline V gene sequence: CDR1 MNHNY, CDR2 SVGAGI (reference sequence). This CDR3 is built from 14 residues. This chain's CDR3 is CASSNPGQGLGQYF. The CDR3 DNA reads TGTGCCAGCAGTAACCCGGGACAGGGCCTAGGGCAGTACTTC.

The sample holds one count of this clone. The CDR3 loop is CASSMSVAGIGNTEAFF. CDR3 in DNA: TGTGCCAGTAGTATGTCCGTCGCCGGGATTGGGAACACTGAAGCTTTCTTT. The chain is built from TRBV19 and TRBJ1-1; no reliable D call. V gave up 3 bases and J gave up 1 base, with 18 bases separating them. Germline V CDR1 and CDR2: LNHDA, SQIVND (reference sequence). The CDR3 is 17 amino acids.

The rearrangement uses TRBV5-4 and TRBJ1-1; TRBD1 matches 7 bases. Germline V CDR1 and CDR2: SGHNT, YYREEE (reference sequence). With 4 bases clipped from V and 9 bases from J, the junction kept 3 bases outside the gene matches. This CDR3 contains 11 residues. CDR3 coding DNA: TGTGCCAGCAGCCGGACAGGAAAAGCTTTCTTT. Translation: CASSRTGKAFF. Based on the CDR3 plus reference TRBV5-4 and TRBJ1-1, the full variable domain is ETGVTQSPTHLIKTRGQQVTLRCSSQSGHNTVSWYQQALGQGPQFIFQYYREEENGRGNFPPRFSGLQFPNYSSELNVNALELDDSALYLCASSRTGKAFFGQGTRLTVV.

CDR3 sequence: CASSYKTGQGTSPLHF. CDR3 bases: TGTGCCAGCAGTTACAAGACAGGACAGGGAACTTCACCCCTCCACTTT. The gene calls are TRBV6-5 and TRBJ1-6; 8 nucleotides match TRBD1. There are 16 residues in the CDR3. The junction had 9 bases not matched to a gene; V was cut back by 2 bases and J by 9 bases. CDR1 MNHEY and CDR2 SVGAGI come from the germline V gene.

CDR3 loop: CASSKLDRANTEAFF. In DNA, the CDR3 is TGTGCCAGCAGCAAATTGGACAGGGCGAACACTGAAGCTTTCTTT. The V call is TRBV21-1, the J call TRBJ1-1; no check of the table's D call, TRBD1, against the DNA was made. TRBV21-1 constitutes a pseudogene. The CDR3 extends over 15 amino acids.

The chain couples TRBV4-2 to TRBJ1-5; weak D call: TRBD1 (5 bases). The germline CDR1 and CDR2 sequences are LGHNA and YNFKEQ. This CDR3 comprises 13 residues. V was trimmed by 8 bases and J by 2 bases, leaving 10 bases between them. CDR3 sequence reads: CASGAQGNQPQHF. CDR3 sequence (DNA): TGTGCCAGCGGGGCTCAAGGCAATCAGCCCCAGCATTTT.

This clone was seen only a few times. The gene calls are TRBV2 and TRBJ2-3; TRBD2 aligns across 7 bases. The CDR3 totals 17 residues. Losses at the gene ends were 2 bases for V and 0 bases for J; bases not matched to a gene: 8. The germline V gene encodes CDR1 SNHLY and CDR2 FYNNEI. The CDR3 reads CASSENGGGFSTDTQYF. The DNA for the CDR3 is TGTGCCAGCAGTGAAAATGGGGGGGGGTTTAGCACAGATACGCAGTATTTT.